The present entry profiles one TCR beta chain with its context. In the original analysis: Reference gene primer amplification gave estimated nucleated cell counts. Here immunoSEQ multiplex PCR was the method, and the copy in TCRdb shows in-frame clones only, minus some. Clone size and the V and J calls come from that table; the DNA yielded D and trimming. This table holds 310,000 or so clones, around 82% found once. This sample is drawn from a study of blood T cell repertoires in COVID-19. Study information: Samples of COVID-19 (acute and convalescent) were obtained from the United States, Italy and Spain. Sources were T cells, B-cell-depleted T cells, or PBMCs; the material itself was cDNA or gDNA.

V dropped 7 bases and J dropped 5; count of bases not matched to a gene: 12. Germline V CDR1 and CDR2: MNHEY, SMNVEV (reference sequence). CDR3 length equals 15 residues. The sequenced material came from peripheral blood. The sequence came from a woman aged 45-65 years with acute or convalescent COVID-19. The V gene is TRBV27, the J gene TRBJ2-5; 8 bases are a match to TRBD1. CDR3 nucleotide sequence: TGTGCCAGCACCAGCTTCGGGCAGGGGGCGGAGACCCAGTACTTC. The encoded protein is CASTSFGQGAETQYF.